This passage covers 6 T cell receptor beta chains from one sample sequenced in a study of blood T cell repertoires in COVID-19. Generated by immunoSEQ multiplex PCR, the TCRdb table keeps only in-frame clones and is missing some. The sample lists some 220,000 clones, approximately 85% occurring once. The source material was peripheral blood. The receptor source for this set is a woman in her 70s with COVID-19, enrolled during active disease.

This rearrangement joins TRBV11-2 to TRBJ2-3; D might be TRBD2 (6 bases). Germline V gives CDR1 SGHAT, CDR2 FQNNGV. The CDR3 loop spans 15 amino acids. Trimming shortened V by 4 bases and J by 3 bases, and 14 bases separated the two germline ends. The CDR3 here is CASSSGGFRTDTQYF. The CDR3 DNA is TGTGCCAGCAGCTCCGGGGGATTTAGGACAGATACGCAGTATTTT. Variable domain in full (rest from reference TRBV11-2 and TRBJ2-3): EAGVAQSPRYKIIEKRQSVAFWCNPISGHATLYWYQQILGQGPKLLIQFQNNGVVDDSQLPKDRFSAERLKGVDSTLKIQPAKLEDSAVYLCASSSGGFRTDTQYFGPGTRLTVL.

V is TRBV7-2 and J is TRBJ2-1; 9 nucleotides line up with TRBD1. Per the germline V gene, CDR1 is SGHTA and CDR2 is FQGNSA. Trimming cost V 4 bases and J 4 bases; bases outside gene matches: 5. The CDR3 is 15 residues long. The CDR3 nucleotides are TGTGCCAGCAGCTCCACCGGGACAGGGTACAATGAGCAGTTCTTC. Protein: CASSSTGTGYNEQFF.

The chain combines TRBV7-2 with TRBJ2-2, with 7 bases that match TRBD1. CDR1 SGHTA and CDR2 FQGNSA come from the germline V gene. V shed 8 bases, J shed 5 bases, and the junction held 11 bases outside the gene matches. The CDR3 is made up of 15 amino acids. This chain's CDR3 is CASQIRQGRTGELFF. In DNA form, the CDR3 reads TGTGCCAGCCAGATTCGACAGGGAAGGACCGGGGAGCTGTTTTTT.

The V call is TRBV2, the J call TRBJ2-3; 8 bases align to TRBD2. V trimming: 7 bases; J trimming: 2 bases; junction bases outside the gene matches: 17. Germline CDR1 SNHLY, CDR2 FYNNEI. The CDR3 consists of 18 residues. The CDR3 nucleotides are TGTGCCAGCAAAACGCGGATAACCGGGACTAGGTACACAGATACGCAGTATTTT. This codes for CASKTRITGTRYTDTQYF. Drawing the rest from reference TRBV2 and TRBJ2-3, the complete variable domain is EPEVTQTPSHQVTQMGQEVILRCVPISNHLYFYWYRQILGQKVEFLVSFYNNEISEKSEIFDDQFSVERPDGSNFTLKIRSTKLEDSAMYFCASKTRITGTRYTDTQYFGPGTRLTVL.

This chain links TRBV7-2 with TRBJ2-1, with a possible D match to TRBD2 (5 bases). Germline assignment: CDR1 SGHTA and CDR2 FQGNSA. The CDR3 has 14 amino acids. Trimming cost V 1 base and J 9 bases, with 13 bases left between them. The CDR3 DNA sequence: TGTGCCAGCAGCTTAGGGTCGGGGATAGGTGAGCAGTTCTTC. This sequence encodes CASSLGSGIGEQFF.

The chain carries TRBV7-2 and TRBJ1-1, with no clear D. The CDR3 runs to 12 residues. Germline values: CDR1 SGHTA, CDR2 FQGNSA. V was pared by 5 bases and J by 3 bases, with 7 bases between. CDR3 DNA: TGTGCCAGCAGCCCCCGGGACACTGAAGCTTTCTTT. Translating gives CASSPRDTEAFF.